The following is a T cell receptor (beta chain) sequence with its context. CDR3 length: 13 amino acids. Trimming at V came to 4 bases and at J to 6 bases, leaving 1 base not matched to a gene. Germline CDR1 MGHDK, CDR2 SYGVNS. These data belong to a study of technical replicates of blood from several donors. The protocol was immunoSEQ multiplex PCR, while the TCRdb copy is restricted to in-frame clones and leaves out a portion. The sample has about 83,000 clones, 90% to 95% seen once. This TCR derives from a human donor in good health. J is TRBJ1-2 and V is TRBV25-1; 11 bases fit TRBD1. Sequenced input: T cells isolated from PBMCs. The CDR3 loop is CASSVGQGDGYTF. The CDR3 region has the DNA TGTGCCAGCAGTGTGGGACAGGGGGATGGCTACACCTTC.